What follows is one TCR beta chain and its context. The antigen remains undetermined. Trimming stripped 5 bases from V and 2 bases from J, with 16 bases between. Germline CDR1 is SGHAT and CDR2 is FQDESV (reference sequence). The CDR3 runs to 15 residues. The entry originates in a study of radiotherapy plus CTLA-4 blockade in lung cancer. Study context: Across the patients, objective responses occurred in 18%, and disease control in roughly 30%.

Findings and caveats of the study: Reportedly, early blood T cell clone dynamics best predicted response, with interferon-beta.

TCRdb keeps only in-frame clones here, not all; method: immunoSEQ multiplex PCR. The sample shows tens of thousands of clones, around 80% of them seen only once. This TCR was sampled from a human donor with non-small cell lung cancer that progressed on radiotherapy plus ipilimumab. The sample here was peripheral blood, taken from a patient treated with radiotherapy plus ipilimumab. The chain employs TRBV11-1 and TRBJ2-7, with unresolved D. CDR3: CASSTGLGLTYEQYF. The CDR3 DNA follows: TGTGCCAGCAGCACCGGGCTAGGTCTAACCTACGAGCAGTACTTC.